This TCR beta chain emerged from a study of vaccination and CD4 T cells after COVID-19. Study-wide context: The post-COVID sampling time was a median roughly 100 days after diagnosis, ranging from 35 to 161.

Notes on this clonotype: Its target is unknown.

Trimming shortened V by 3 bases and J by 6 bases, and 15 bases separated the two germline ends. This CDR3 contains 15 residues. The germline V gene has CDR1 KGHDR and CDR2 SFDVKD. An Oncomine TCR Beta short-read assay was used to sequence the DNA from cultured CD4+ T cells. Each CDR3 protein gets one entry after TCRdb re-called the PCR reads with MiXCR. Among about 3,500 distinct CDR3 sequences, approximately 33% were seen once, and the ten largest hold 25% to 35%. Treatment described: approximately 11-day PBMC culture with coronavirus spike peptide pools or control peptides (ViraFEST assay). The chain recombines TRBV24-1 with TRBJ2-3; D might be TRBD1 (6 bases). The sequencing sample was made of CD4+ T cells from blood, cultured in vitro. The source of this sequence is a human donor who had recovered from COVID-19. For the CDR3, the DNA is TGTGCCACCAGTGATAATAGGGGGACGAGGGATACGCAGTATTTT. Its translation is CATSDNRGTRDTQYF.